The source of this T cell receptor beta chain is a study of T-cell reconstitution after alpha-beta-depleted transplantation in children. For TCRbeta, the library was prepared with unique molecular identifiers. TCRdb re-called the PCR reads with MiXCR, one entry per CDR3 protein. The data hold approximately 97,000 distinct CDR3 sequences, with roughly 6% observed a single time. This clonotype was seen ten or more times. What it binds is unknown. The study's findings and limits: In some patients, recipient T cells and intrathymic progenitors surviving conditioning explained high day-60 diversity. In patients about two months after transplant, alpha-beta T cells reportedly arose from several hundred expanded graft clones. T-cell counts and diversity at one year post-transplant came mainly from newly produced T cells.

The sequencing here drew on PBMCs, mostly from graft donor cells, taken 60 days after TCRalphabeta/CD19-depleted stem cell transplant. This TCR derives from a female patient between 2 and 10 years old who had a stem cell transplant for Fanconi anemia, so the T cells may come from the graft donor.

This chain's CDR3 is CASFPGGSYEQYF. In DNA, the CDR3 is TGTGCCAGCTTCCCAGGGGGATCCTACGAGCAGTACTTC. J is TRBJ2-7 and V is TRBV7-8, with 7 bases fitting TRBD1. In germline, CDR1 is SGHVS, CDR2 FQNEAQ. This CDR3 spans 13 amino acids. J gave up 1 base and V 8 bases, and 5 bases lay outside the gene matches.